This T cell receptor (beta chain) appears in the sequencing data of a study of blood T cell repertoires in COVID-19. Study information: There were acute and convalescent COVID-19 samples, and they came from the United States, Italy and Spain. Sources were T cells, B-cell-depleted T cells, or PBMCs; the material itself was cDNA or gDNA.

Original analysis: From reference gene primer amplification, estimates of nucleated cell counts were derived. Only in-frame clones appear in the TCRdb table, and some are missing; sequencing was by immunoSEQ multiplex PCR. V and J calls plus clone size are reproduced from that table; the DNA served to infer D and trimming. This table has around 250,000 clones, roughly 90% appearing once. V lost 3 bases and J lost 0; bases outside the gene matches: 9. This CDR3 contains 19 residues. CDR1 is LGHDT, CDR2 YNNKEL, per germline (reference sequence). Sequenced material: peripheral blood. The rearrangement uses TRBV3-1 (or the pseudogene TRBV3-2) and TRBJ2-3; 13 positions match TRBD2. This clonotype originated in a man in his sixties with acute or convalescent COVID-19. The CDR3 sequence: CASSQRPGLAGISTDTQYF. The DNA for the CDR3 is TGTGCCAGCAGCCAGCGACCGGGACTAGCGGGGATAAGCACAGATACGCAGTATTTT.